What follows are 20 T cell receptor beta chains derived from one specimen sequenced in a study of T cells in Graves' hyperthyroidism and ophthalmopathy. Regions amplified from RNA transcripts were the TCR beta CDR3 regions. Initially, a first-round RT-PCR of the TCR CDR3 employed the HTBI primer set. Each CDR3 protein gets one entry after TCRdb re-called the multiplex PCR reads with MiXCR. The sample carries about 840,000 distinct CDR3 sequences, more than 30% recorded once. The sequencing sample was made of blood. Every receptor here comes from a man aged 18 to 35 with Graves' hyperthyroidism.

This clonotype was seen a handful of times. The chain uses TRBV12-3 or TRBV12-4 and TRBJ1-6; 7 bases map to TRBD1. V shed 5 bases, J shed 2 bases, and the junction held 9 bases outside the gene matches. The CDR3 contains 17 residues. CDR3 loop: CASSLTTGAAYNSPLHF. CDR3 in DNA: TGTGCCAGCAGTCTGACCACAGGGGCGGCCTATAATTCACCCCTCCACTTT.

This clonotype was found many times. The chain is built from TRBV13 and TRBJ1-6; D is unresolved. The CDR3 consists of 13 residues. The ends were cut back, 5 bases at V and 10 bases at J, with 12 bases in the middle. The germline CDR1 and CDR2 sequences are PRHDT and FYEKMQ (reference sequence). In nucleotides, the CDR3 is TGTGCCAGCAGCCCCGGACCGGTATCACCCCTCCACTTT. It yields the protein CASSPGPVSPLHF.

V is TRBV20-1 and J is TRBJ1-3; no firm D call. V dropped 4 bases and J dropped 2 bases, with 15 bases sitting between them. Germline V CDR1 and CDR2: DFQATT, SNEGSKA (reference sequence). CDR3 length: 15 amino acids. The DNA of the CDR3 is TGCAGTGCTATGTGGACCTCAAAACCTGGAAACACCATATATTTT. This codes for CSAMWTSKPGNTIYF.

This clonotype was observed many times. V and J are TRBV7-9 and TRBJ1-2, with 12 bases identical to TRBD1. V dropped 5 bases and J dropped 7; count of bases not matched to a gene: 11. This CDR3 spans 16 amino acids. From germline, CDR1 is SEHNR and CDR2 FQNEAQ (reference sequence). The CDR3 sequence: CASSASPGQGAGGYTF. The CDR3 coding sequence is TGTGCCAGCAGCGCATCCCCGGGACAGGGGGCTGGTGGCTACACCTTC.

This clonotype has only one observation. This chain connects TRBV2 to TRBJ1-1; perhaps TRBD1 as D (5 bases). V was clipped by 5 bases and J by 5 bases, with 12 bases between them. The CDR3 is 13 residues long. From germline, CDR1 is SNHLY and CDR2 FYNNEI. The CDR3 reads CASSRGYRTEAFF. The CDR3 coding sequence is TGTGCCAGCAGTCGAGGGTACAGGACTGAAGCTTTCTTT.

This clonotype occurred a few times. The gene calls are TRBV6-5 and TRBJ2-5; 12 positions agree with TRBD1. Looked up from germline, CDR1 is MNHEY and CDR2 is SVGAGI. V shed 4 bases, J shed 5 bases, and the junction held 5 bases outside the gene matches. This CDR3 region has 15 residues. CDR3 sequence: CASSSGQGASETQYF. The DNA for the CDR3 is TGTGCCAGCAGTTCGGGACAGGGGGCATCGGAGACCCAGTACTTC.

This clonotype was picked up a small number of times. J is TRBJ1-1 and V is TRBV9, with D possibly being TRBD1 (5 bases). Trimming took 0 bases from V and 5 from J, leaving 11 bases between them. The CDR3 contains 14 residues. Germline V gene lookup returns CDR1 SGDLS and CDR2 YYNGEE. The CDR3 coding sequence is TGTGCCAGCAGCGTAGGGGGGGATAGTACTGAAGCTTTCTTT. It encodes CASSVGGDSTEAFF. Using reference TRBV9 and TRBJ1-1 for the parts outside the CDR3, the full variable domain is DSGVTQTPKHLITATGQRVTLRCSPRSGDLSVYWYQQSLDQGLQFLIQYYNGEERAKGNILERFSAQQFPDLHSELNLSSLELGDSALYFCASSVGGDSTEAFFGQGTRLTVV.

In this sample, this clonotype turned up a few times. The V gene is TRBV19, the J gene TRBJ1-1, with D perhaps TRBD1 (5 bases). Trimming pared 2 bases from V and 9 bases from J, leaving 13 bases between. CDR1 is LNHDA and CDR2 is SQIVND in the germline V gene (reference sequence). CDR3 length: 13 residues. This CDR3 is CASSISGTGQAFF. The CDR3 DNA sequence: TGTGCCAGTAGTATATCTGGGACCGGCCAAGCTTTCTTT. Supplemented by reference TRBV19 and TRBJ1-1, the full variable domain reads DGGITQSPKYLFRKEGQNVTLSCEQNLNHDAMYWYRQDPGQGLRLIYYSQIVNDFQKGDIAEGYSVSREKKESFPLTVTSAQKNPTAFYLCASSISGTGQAFFGQGTRLTVV.

This clonotype has at least ten counts. The rearrangement uses TRBV25-1 and TRBJ2-5, with D uncertain. Trimming removed 7 bases from V and 6 bases from J, with 6 bases in between. The CDR3 contains 10 residues. Germline lookup yields CDR1 MGHDK and CDR2 SYGVNS. CDR3: CASNSQTQYF. CDR3 bases: TGTGCCAGCAACTCCCAGACCCAGTACTTC.

The V call is TRBV12-3 or TRBV12-4, the J call TRBJ1-5; D ambiguous. This CDR3 has 15 amino acids. The V and J ends lost 6 bases and 11 bases respectively, with 23 bases between them. CDR3 sequence (DNA): TGTGCCAGCAGCCGGAGAGCGGGAGGGAAAGAGACCCAGCATTTT. It codes for CASSRRAGGKETQHF.

This clonotype was picked up a small number of times. The chain carries TRBV29-1 and TRBJ2-2; 7 bases are a match to TRBD2. With V trimmed by 0 bases and J by 5 bases, 3 bases remained unmatched. Germline V gene sequence: CDR1 SQVTM, CDR2 ANQGSEA. The CDR3 covers 14 residues. In DNA, the CDR3 is TGCAGCGTTGAAGAAGGTAGCGGGACCGGGGAGCTGTTTTTT. The encoded protein is CSVEEGSGTGELFF.

This clonotype was seen ten or more times. J is TRBJ2-7 and V is TRBV20-1; 11 bases line up with TRBD2. The junction had 6 bases not matched to a gene; V was cut back by 6 bases and J by 5 bases. The length of the CDR3 is 13 residues. Germline values: CDR1 DFQATT, CDR2 SNEGSKA (reference sequence). The CDR3 coding sequence is TGCAGTGCCGCTACTAGCGGGAGAGACGAGCAGTACTTC. Its translation: CSAATSGRDEQYF.

On this clonotype: The conserved closing phenylalanine or tryptophan is absent in this CDR3, likely reflecting a read error. Because the CDR3's place on the DNA is in doubt, the DNA is left out and the CDR3 is given as listed by TCRdb. The J gene is TRBJ2-6, the V gene TRBV9. Including both end residues, the CDR3 is 10 amino acids long. CDR1 and CDR2 from the germline V gene are SGDLS and YYNGEE. CDR3 residues: CASSATQLVS.

Remarks on this clonotype: Germline is not matched at one junction end, which may reflect a read error. The V gene is TRBV5-1, the J gene TRBJ1-1; D is uncertain. Germline loops: CDR1 SGHRS, CDR2 YFSETQ. The CDR3 totals 12 residues. CDR3 sequence: CASCLATNEAFF. The CDR3 DNA follows: TGCGCCAGCTGCTTAGCCACCAATGAAGCTTTCTTT.

About this clonotype: The conserved closing phenylalanine or tryptophan is absent in this CDR3, likely reflecting a read error. V is TRBV5-1 and J is TRBJ1-1; D not resolved. Between the trimmed V and J ends, which lost 4 bases and 3 bases, there was a span of 10 bases. CDR1 is SGHRS, CDR2 YFSETQ, per germline. CDR3 length: 13 residues. As DNA, the CDR3 is TGCGCCAGCAGCCCAGACCGGGACACTGAAGCTTTCCTT. It translates to CASSPDRDTEAFL.

This clonotype was counted only a few times. The chain has TRBV9 and TRBJ1-1; D unclear. The CDR3 totals 14 residues. Germline CDR1 SGDLS, CDR2 YYNGEE. Trimming stripped 7 bases from V and 1 base from J, with 14 bases between. CDR3 nucleotides: TGTGCCAGCTCACCACTCTTGGGGAACACTGAAGCTTTCTTT. Translated, it gives CASSPLLGNTEAFF.

V is TRBV29-1 and J is TRBJ1-4, with no clear D. Germline loops: CDR1 SQVTM, CDR2 ANQGSEA. Trimming removed 7 bases from V and 1 base from J, with 10 bases in between. The CDR3 runs 13 residues. CDR3 DNA: TGCAGCGCGATTAGAGGAACTAATGAAAAACTGTTTTTT. Protein: CSAIRGTNEKLFF.

The rearrangement uses TRBV2 and TRBJ1-5, with unresolved D. The CDR3 length is 15 residues. Germline assignment: CDR1 SNHLY and CDR2 FYNNEI. V lost 5 bases to trimming and J lost 6 bases, with 17 bases between them. The CDR3 reads CASSYSGIPGQPQHF. DNA of the CDR3: TGTGCCAGCAGTTACTCGGGCATTCCGGGTCAGCCCCAGCATTTT.

In its sample, this clonotype was seen a few times. The CDR3 reads CAWAGTVEAFF. Written as DNA, the CDR3 is TGTGCCTGGGCCGGGACAGTCGAAGCTTTCTTT. This chain uses TRBV19 with TRBJ1-1; 7 bases match TRBD1. J lost 8 bases, V lost 11 bases, and 8 bases had no gene match. CDR3 length: 11 amino acids. Germline loops: CDR1 LNHDA, CDR2 SQIVND (reference sequence).

This clonotype was seen at least ten times. This rearrangement joins TRBV7-9 to TRBJ2-7, with 9 nucleotides matching TRBD1. J lost 4 bases, V lost 7 bases, and 8 bases had no gene match. The germline V gene has CDR1 SEHNR and CDR2 FQNEAQ (reference sequence). The CDR3 has 14 amino acids. CDR3 sequence reads: CASNSQGARYEQYF. Written as DNA, the CDR3 is TGTGCCAGCAATTCACAGGGGGCGCGGTACGAGCAGTACTTC.